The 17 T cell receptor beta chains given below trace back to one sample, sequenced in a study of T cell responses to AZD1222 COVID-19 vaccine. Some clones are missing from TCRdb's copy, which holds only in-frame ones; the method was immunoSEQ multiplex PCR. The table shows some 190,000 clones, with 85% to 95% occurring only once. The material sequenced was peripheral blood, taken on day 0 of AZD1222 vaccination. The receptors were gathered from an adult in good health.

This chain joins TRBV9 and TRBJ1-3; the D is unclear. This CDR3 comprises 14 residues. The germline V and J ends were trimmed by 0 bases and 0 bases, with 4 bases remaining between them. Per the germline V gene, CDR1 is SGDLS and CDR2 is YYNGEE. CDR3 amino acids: CASSVGASGNTIYF. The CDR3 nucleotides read TGTGCCAGCAGCGTAGGAGCCTCTGGAAACACCATATATTTT.

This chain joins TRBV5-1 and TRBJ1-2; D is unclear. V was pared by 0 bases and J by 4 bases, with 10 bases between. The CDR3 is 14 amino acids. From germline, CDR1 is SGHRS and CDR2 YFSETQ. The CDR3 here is CASSLEMAFYGYTF. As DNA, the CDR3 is TGCGCCAGCAGCTTGGAAATGGCCTTCTATGGCTACACCTTC.

CDR3 in DNA: TGTGCCAGCAGCCAAGGAATGCGGGCTAGCGGGGTGTACGAGCAGTACTTC. Amino acid sequence: CASSQGMRASGVYEQYF. The gene calls are TRBV3-1 (or the pseudogene TRBV3-2) and TRBJ2-7; TRBD2 matches 9 bases. V shed 1 base, J shed 4 bases, and the junction held 11 bases outside the gene matches. CDR1 is LGHDT, CDR2 YNNKEL, per germline (reference sequence). The CDR3 covers 17 residues.

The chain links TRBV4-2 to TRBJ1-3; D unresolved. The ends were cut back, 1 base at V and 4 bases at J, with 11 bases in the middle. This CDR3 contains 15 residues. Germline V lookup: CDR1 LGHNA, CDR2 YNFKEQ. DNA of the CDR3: TGTGCCAGCAGCCAAGTGGCAGGCGAGGGAAACACCATATATTTT. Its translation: CASSQVAGEGNTIYF.

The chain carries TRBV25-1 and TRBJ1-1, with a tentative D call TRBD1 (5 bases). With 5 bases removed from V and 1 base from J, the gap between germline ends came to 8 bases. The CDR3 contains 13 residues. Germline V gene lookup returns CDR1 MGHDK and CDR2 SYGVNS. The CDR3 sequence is CASSRGGNTEAFF. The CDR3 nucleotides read TGTGCCAGCAGTAGGGGAGGGAACACTGAAGCTTTCTTT.

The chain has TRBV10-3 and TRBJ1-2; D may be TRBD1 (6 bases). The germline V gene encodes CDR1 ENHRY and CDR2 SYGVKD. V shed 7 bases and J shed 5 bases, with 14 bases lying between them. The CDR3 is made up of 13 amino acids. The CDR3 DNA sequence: TGTGCCATCAATGAACAGGGTGGTTATGGCTACACCTTC. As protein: CAINEQGGYGYTF.

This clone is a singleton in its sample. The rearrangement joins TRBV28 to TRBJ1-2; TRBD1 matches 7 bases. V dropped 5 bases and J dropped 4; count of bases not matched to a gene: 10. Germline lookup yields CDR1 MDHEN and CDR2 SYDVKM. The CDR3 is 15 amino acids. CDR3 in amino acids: CASSRTQGRGYGYTF. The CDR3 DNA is TGTGCCAGCAGTAGGACACAGGGGAGGGGCTATGGCTACACCTTC.

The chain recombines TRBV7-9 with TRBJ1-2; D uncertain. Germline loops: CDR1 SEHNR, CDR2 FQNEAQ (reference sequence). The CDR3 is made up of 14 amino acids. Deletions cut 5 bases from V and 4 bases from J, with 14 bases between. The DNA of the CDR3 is TGTGCCAGCAGCCCGGGAGGAGGAAGCTATGGCTACACCTTC. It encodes CASSPGGGSYGYTF. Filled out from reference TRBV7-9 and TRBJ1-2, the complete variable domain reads DTGVSQNPRHKITKRGQNVTFRCDPISEHNRLYWYRQTLGQGPEFLTYFQNEAQLEKSRLLSDRFSAERPKGSFSTLEIQRTEQGDSAMYLCASSPGGGSYGYTFGSGTRLTVV.

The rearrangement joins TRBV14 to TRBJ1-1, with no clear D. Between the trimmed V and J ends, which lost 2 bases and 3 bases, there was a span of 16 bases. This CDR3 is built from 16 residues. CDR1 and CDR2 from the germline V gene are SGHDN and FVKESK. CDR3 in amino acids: CASSQLGRFPDTEAFF. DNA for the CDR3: TGTGCCAGCAGCCAATTAGGACGGTTCCCAGACACTGAAGCTTTCTTT.

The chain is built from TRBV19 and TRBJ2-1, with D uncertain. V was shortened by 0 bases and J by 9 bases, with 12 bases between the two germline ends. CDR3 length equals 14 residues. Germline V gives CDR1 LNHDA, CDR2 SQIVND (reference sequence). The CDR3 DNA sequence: TGTGCCAGTAGTATAGATTCCAACTGGGGTGAGCAGTTCTTC. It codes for CASSIDSNWGEQFF. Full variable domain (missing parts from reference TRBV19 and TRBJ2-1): DGGITQSPKYLFRKEGQNVTLSCEQNLNHDAMYWYRQDPGQGLRLIYYSQIVNDFQKGDIAEGYSVSREKKESFPLTVTSAQKNPTAFYLCASSIDSNWGEQFFGPGTRLTVL.

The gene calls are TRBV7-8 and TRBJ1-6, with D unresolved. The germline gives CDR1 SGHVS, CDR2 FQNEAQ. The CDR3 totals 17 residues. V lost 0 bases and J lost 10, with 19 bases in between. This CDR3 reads CASSLAVGFAERSPLHF. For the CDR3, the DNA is TGTGCCAGCAGCTTAGCGGTGGGCTTTGCAGAAAGATCACCCCTCCACTTT.

The CDR3 region is CASSETQGSGQPQHF. The DNA for the CDR3 is TGTGCCAGCTCGGAAACACAGGGGAGCGGCCAGCCCCAGCATTTT. J is TRBJ1-5 and V is TRBV18, with 7 bases fitting TRBD1. V lost 6 bases and J lost 7; bases outside the gene matches: 12. Germline lookup yields CDR1 KGHSH and CDR2 LQKENI. The CDR3 has 15 residues.

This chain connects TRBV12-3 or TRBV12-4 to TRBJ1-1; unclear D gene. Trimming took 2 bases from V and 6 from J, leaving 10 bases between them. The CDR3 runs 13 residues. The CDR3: CASSLTGPPEAFF. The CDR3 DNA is TGTGCCAGCAGTTTAACCGGGCCGCCTGAAGCTTTCTTT.

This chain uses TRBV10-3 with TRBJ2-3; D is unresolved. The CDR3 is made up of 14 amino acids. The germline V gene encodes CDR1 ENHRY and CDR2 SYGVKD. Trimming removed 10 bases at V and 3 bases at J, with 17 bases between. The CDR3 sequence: CATIALPRTDTQYF. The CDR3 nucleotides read TGTGCCACCATTGCTCTACCTAGGACAGATACGCAGTATTTT.

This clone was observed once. The CDR3 here is CASSIVGSSNQPQHF. The CDR3 DNA sequence: TGTGCCAGTAGTATAGTCGGCAGTAGCAATCAGCCCCAGCATTTT. J is TRBJ1-5 and V is TRBV19; no firm D call. The V gene lost 1 base and the J gene lost 0 bases, with 7 bases spanning the gap. The CDR3 has 15 residues. Germline loops: CDR1 LNHDA, CDR2 SQIVND (reference sequence).

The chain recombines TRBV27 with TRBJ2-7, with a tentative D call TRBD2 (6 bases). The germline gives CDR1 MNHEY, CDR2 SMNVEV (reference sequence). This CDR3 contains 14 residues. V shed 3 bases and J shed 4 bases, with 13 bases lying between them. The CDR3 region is CASSLVAGYYEQYF. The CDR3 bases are TGTGCCAGCAGTTTGGTGGCGGGGTATTACGAGCAGTACTTC.

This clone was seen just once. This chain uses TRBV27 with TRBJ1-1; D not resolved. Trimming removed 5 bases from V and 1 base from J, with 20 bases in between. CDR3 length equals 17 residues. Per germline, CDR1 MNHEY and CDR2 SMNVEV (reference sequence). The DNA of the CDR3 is TGTGCCAGCAGTCTTACATCAATCCGGGTAAGGAACACTGAAGCTTTCTTT. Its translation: CASSLTSIRVRNTEAFF.